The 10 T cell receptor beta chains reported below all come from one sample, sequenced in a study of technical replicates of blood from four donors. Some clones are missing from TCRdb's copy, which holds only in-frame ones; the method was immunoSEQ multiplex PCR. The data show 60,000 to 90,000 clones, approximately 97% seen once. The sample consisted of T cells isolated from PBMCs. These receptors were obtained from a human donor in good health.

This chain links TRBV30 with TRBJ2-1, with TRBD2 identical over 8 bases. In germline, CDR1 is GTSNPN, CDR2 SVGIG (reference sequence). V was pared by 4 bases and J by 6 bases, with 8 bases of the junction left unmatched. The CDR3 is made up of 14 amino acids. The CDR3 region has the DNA TGTGCCTGGACTATGGCGGGGGGCACCAATGAGCAGTTCTTC. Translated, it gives CAWTMAGGTNEQFF.

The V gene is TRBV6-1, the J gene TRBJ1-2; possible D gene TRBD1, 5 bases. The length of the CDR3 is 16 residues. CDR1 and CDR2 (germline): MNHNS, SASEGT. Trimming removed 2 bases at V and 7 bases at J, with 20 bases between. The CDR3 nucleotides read TGTGCCAGCAGTGAATCCTTATTAGGGGCAGAAATTGGCTACACCTTC. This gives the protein CASSESLLGAEIGYTF.

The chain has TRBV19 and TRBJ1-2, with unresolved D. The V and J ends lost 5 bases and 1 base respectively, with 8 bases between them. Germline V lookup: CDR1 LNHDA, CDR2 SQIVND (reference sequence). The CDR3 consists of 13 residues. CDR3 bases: TGTGCCAGTAGTGCGGCACTTAACTATGGCTACACCTTC. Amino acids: CASSAALNYGYTF. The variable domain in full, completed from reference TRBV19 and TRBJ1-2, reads DGGITQSPKYLFRKEGQNVTLSCEQNLNHDAMYWYRQDPGQGLRLIYYSQIVNDFQKGDIAEGYSVSREKKESFPLTVTSAQKNPTAFYLCASSAALNYGYTFGSGTRLTVV.

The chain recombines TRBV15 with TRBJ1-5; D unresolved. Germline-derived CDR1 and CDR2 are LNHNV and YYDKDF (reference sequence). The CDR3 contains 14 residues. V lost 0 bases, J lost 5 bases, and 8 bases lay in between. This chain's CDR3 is CATSRDTRDQPQHF. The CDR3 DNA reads TGTGCCACCAGCAGAGATACGAGGGATCAGCCCCAGCATTTT.

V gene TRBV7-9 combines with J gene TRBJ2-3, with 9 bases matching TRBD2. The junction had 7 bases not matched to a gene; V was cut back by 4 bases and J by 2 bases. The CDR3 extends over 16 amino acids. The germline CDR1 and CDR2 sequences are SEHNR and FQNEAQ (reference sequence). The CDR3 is CASSSIAGVYTDTQYF. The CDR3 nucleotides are TGTGCCAGCAGCTCTATAGCGGGGGTGTACACAGATACGCAGTATTTT. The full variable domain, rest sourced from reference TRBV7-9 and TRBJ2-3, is DTGVSQNPRHKITKRGQNVTFRCDPISEHNRLYWYRQTLGQGPEFLTYFQNEAQLEKSRLLSDRFSAERPKGSFSTLEIQRTEQGDSAMYLCASSSIAGVYTDTQYFGPGTRLTVL.

This CDR3 reads CASSPSYAYEQYF. DNA of the CDR3: TGTGCCAGTAGCCCGAGTTATGCCTACGAGCAGTACTTC. The J gene is TRBJ2-7, the V gene TRBV19; D call uncertain. Germline CDR1 reads LNHDA; CDR2 reads SQIVND (reference sequence). The V end lost 6 bases, the J end lost 2 bases, and 11 bases lay between the germline ends. This CDR3 contains 13 residues. Full variable domain (remainder filled in from reference TRBV19 and TRBJ2-7): DGGITQSPKYLFRKEGQNVTLSCEQNLNHDAMYWYRQDPGQGLRLIYYSQIVNDFQKGDIAEGYSVSREKKESFPLTVTSAQKNPTAFYLCASSPSYAYEQYFGPGTRLTVT.

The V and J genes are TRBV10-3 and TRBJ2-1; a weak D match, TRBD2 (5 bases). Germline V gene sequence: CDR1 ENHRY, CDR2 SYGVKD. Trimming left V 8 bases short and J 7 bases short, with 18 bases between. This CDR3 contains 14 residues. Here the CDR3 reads CAIEEGGPANEQFF. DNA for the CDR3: TGTGCCATCGAGGAAGGAGGACCCGCTAATGAGCAGTTCTTC.

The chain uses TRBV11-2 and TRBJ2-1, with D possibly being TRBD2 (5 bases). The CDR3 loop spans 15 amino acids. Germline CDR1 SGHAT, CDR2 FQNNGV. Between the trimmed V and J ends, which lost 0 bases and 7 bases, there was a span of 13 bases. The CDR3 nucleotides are TGTGCCAGCAGCTTAGACCTAGCTTCGGGGAATGAGCAGTTCTTC. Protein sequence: CASSLDLASGNEQFF.

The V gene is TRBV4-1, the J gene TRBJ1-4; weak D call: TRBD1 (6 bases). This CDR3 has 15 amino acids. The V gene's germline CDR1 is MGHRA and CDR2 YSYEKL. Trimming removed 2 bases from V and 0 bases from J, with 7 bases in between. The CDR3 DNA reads TGCGCCAGCAGCCAACAGGGGCCAACTAATGAAAAACTGTTTTTT. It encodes CASSQQGPTNEKLFF.

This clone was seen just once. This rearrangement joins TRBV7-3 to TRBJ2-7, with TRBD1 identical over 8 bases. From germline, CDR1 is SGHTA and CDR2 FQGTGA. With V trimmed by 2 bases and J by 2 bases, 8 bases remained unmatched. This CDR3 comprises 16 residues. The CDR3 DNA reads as TGTGCCAGCAGCTTATCAGGGGGCGAGTTCCCCTACGAGCAGTACTTC. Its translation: CASSLSGGEFPYEQYF.